These T cell receptor beta chains were read from a single sample in a study of T-cell reconstitution after alpha-beta-depleted transplantation in children. MiXCR, applied by TCRdb to the PCR reads, yields one record per CDR3 protein. The sample lists 500,000 to 650,000 distinct CDR3 sequences; approximately 13% were seen once. The material was PBMCs, mostly from graft donor cells, obtained 360 days after TCRalphabeta/CD19-depleted stem cell transplant. Receptors were obtained from a male patient younger than 18 who had a stem cell transplant for acute myeloid leukemia, so the T cells may come from the graft donor. Both conserved end residues are part of each CDR3. The D gene is left open where the match is weak. Clone size appears in some rows only: once, few, many, or a class for an expanded clone.

TRBV5-1,.,once,TRBJ2-1,TGCGTCAGCAGCTACAAAAGGGGGGAATCCTACAATGAGCAGTTCTTC,CVSSYKRGESYNEQFF
TRBV29-1,.,.,TRBJ2-7,TGCAGCGTTCAGACAGGCTGGGACGAGCAGTACTTC,CSVQTGWDEQYF
TRBV10-3,.,.,TRBJ2-5,TGTGCCATCCCAAAATGGAGGGGAGAGGGAGAGACCCAGTACTTC,CAIPKWRGEGETQYF
TRBV11-2,TRBD2,.,TRBJ2-2,TGTGCCAGCAGCTTAAAGGGACTAGCGGGGCCAGGGGCCGGGGAGCTGTTTTTT,CASSLKGLAGPGAGELFF
TRBV29-1,.,many,TRBJ2-7,TGCAGCGTCGCATCTGCGGTCTACGAGCAGTACTTC,CSVASAVYEQYF
TRBV5-1,TRBD2,few,TRBJ2-7,TGCGCCAGCAGCCCAACGGGGCTAGCGGGTAGAGAAGAGCAGTACTTC,CASSPTGLAGREEQYF
TRBV7-7,.,.,TRBJ2-5,TGTGCTAGCAGCTTAGTCGGTCGGGGGATTGGGCAAGAGACCCAGTACTTC,CASSLVGRGIGQETQYF
TRBV5-1,.,many,TRBJ2-7,TGCGCCAGCAGCTCAAGTCGGTCCTACGAGCAGTACTTC,CASSSSRSYEQYF
TRBV7-6,.,many,TRBJ2-3,TGTGCCAGCAGCGAACAGGGCACAGATACGCAGTATTTT,CASSEQGTDTQYF
TRBV7-3,.,.,TRBJ2-1,TGTGCCAGCAGCTCCCCCCGCAGCGGAGGAGGGCTCTCCTACAATGAGCAGTTCTTC,CASSSPRSGGGLSYNEQFF
TRBV6-5,.,few,TRBJ2-3,TGTGCCAGCAGTTACTCGAGAGGCCGGAGCACAGATACGCAGTATTTT,CASSYSRGRSTDTQYF
TRBV6-5,TRBD2,.,TRBJ2-5,TGTGCCAGCAGTTACTCGATTATTGCGGGAGAATCATTGGAGACCCAGTACTTC,CASSYSIIAGESLETQYF
TRBV15,TRBD1,few,TRBJ2-7,TGTGCCACCAGCAGAGTCAGGACAGGGGCCGACGAGCAGTACTTC,CATSRVRTGADEQYF
TRBV19,.,.,TRBJ2-1,TGTGCCAGTAGTAACGGCTACAATGAGCAGTTCTTC,CASSNGYNEQFF
TRBV5-4,.,few,TRBJ2-7,TGTGCCAGCAGGGTCAGGGGGGCACCCTACGAGCAGTACTTC,CASRVRGAPYEQYF
TRBV28,.,.,TRBJ2-7,TGTGCCACCTCGGAAGGCGTATCCTACGAGCAGTACTTC,CATSEGVSYEQYF
TRBV6-2/TRBV6-3,TRBD1,few,TRBJ2-5,TGTGCCAGCAGTTCCCCTCCACAGGGGTGGCAAGAGACCCAGTACTTC,CASSSPPQGWQETQYF
TRBV4-3,TRBD2,many,TRBJ2-2,TGCGCCAGCAGCCAAGAAAATACAGCGGGAGGGGGCACCGGGGAGCTGTTTTTT,CASSQENTAGGGTGELFF
TRBV14,TRBD1,few,TRBJ1-5,TGTGCCAGCAGCCAAGGACAGGGGGCCCAGCCCCAGCATTTT,CASSQGQGAQPQHF
TRBV5-1,TRBD1,.,TRBJ1-5,TGCGCCAGCAGCCCCGGACAGGACCATCAGCCCCAGCATTTT,CASSPGQDHQPQHF
TRBV7-2,TRBD1,.,TRBJ2-7,TGTGCCAGCAGCTTAGCGACCGGGACAGGGTACTACGAGCAGTACTTC,CASSLATGTGYYEQYF
TRBV20-1,.,.,TRBJ2-4,TGCAGTGCCCCAGGCCTAGCCAAAAACATTCAGTACTTC,CSAPGLAKNIQYF
TRBV29-1,.,many,TRBJ2-5,TGCAGCGTTGTAGTCGGCAGGGTGGAGACCCAGTACTTC,CSVVVGRVETQYF
TRBV18,TRBD1,.,TRBJ1-1,TGTGCCAGCTCTCTCTACGGGACAGGGGACACTGAAGCTTTCTTT,CASSLYGTGDTEAFF
TRBV7-6,.,few,TRBJ2-3,TGTGCCAGCAGCTTACATATACCACCCACAGATACGCAGTATTTT,CASSLHIPPTDTQYF
TRBV7-6,TRBD2,few,TRBJ2-1,TGTGCCAGCACCTTAAGACTAGCGGGAGGTCCCTACAATGAGCAGTTCTTC,CASTLRLAGGPYNEQFF
TRBV7-9,TRBD1,.,TRBJ2-1,TGTGCCAGCAGCTTAGCAGGGACAGGGTCGATTCGGCAGTTCTTC,CASSLAGTGSIRQFF
TRBV18,.,few,TRBJ2-3,TGTGCCACCTACCGATGGGGCACAGATACGCAGTATTTT,CATYRWGTDTQYF
TRBV27,.,.,TRBJ1-1,TGTGCCAGCAGTTCTTGGGTTTACGCTGAAGCTTTCTTT,CASSSWVYAEAFF
TRBV24-1,TRBD1,few,TRBJ2-7,TGTGCCACCAGTGACCGCGACAGGGGGCCATCCTCCGAGCAGTACTTC,CATSDRDRGPSSEQYF
TRBV7-9,.,few,TRBJ2-5,TGTGCCAGCAGCCGGGACCCGTGGGAGGAGACCCAGTACTTC,CASSRDPWEETQYF
TRBV9,.,many,TRBJ2-3,TGTGCCACCATCTATGAAATGGCGGGACGGACAGATACGCAGTATTTT,CATIYEMAGRTDTQYF
TRBV12-3/TRBV12-4,TRBD2,few,TRBJ2-7,TGTGCCAGCAGTTTCTCTGTAGCGGGACGAGGGTTGGAGCAGTACTTC,CASSFSVAGRGLEQYF
TRBV19,.,.,TRBJ2-3,TGTGCCAGTAGCCATGGGCAGTGGGATACGCAGTATTTT,CASSHGQWDTQYF
TRBV9,.,.,TRBJ1-4,TGTGCCAGCAGCGCAGGAGGGAAACTGTTTTTT,CASSAGGKLFF
TRBV29-1,TRBD2,.,TRBJ2-5,TGCAGCGTTGAAGATCGGAGCGGGAGGGCCCTTGAGACCCAGTACTTC,CSVEDRSGRALETQYF
TRBV28,.,.,TRBJ2-1,TGTGCCAGCATTTCTATGGTCCTCGGCGAGCAGTTCTTC,CASISMVLGEQFF
TRBV7-2,.,many,TRBJ2-7,TGTGCCAGCAGCTGGACTACCCCCTACGAGCAGTACTTC,CASSWTTPYEQYF
TRBV20-1,.,many,TRBJ2-1,TGCAGTGCTAGTACGGGCAGTCCGGGTCTAGATGAGCAGTTCTTC,CSASTGSPGLDEQFF
TRBV9,.,.,TRBJ2-2,TGTGCCAGCAGTTTATACCTGGCCGGGGAGCTGTTTTTT,CASSLYLAGELFF
TRBV5-1,TRBD2,many,TRBJ2-2,TGCGCCAGCAGCTTCAGCGGGACGATTGGCGGGGAGCTGTTTTTT,CASSFSGTIGGELFF
TRBV12-3/TRBV12-4,TRBD1,few,TRBJ2-1,TGTGCCAGCGAGGGACAGGGGGGATACAATGAGCAGTTCTTC,CASEGQGGYNEQFF
TRBV5-6,.,many,TRBJ2-4,TGTGCCAGCAGCCCAGGTCAGGGACTAGCCAAAAACATTCAGTACTTC,CASSPGQGLAKNIQYF
TRBV29-1,.,few,TRBJ1-2,TGCAGCGTTGAACGGAGGGCATCATATGGCTACACCTTC,CSVERRASYGYTF
TRBV27,.,many,TRBJ2-7,TGTGCCAGCAGTATTCTTATCGCGGGGAACAAGGGCTCCTACGAGCAGTACTTC,CASSILIAGNKGSYEQYF
TRBV4-3,TRBD2,few,TRBJ2-7,TGCGCCAGCAGCCAAGTGGGAGGACTAGGGTTGAACGAGCAGTACTTC,CASSQVGGLGLNEQYF
TRBV3-1,.,few,TRBJ2-1,TGTGCCAGCAGCCAAGATCACGAGTGGAGGCTGTCCTACAATGAGCAGTTCTTC,CASSQDHEWRLSYNEQFF
TRBV7-2,.,few,TRBJ2-6,TGTGCCAGCAGCTTAGCGGCAGGCCTGCGCTCTGGGGCCAACGTCCTGACTTTC,CASSLAAGLRSGANVLTF
TRBV12-3/TRBV12-4,TRBD2,few,TRBJ2-7,TGTGCCACGTCCGTAGCGGGAGGTTACGAGCAGTACTTC,CATSVAGGYEQYF
TRBV11-1,.,.,TRBJ2-1,TGTGCCAGCAGCTTAGCTGGACAGTTCTACAATGAGCAGTTCTTC,CASSLAGQFYNEQFF
TRBV20-1,TRBD2,many,TRBJ2-5,TGCAGTGAAGTCGATAGCGGGAACCAAGAGACCCAGTACTTC,CSEVDSGNQETQYF
TRBV12-3/TRBV12-4,.,.,TRBJ2-1,TGTGCCAGCAAGGGCAGAACCTCCTACAATGAGCAGTTCTTC,CASKGRTSYNEQFF
TRBV7-9,.,few,TRBJ2-1,TGTGCCAGCAGCGAAACAACCGGGACTCCCTTCGATGAGCAGTTCTTC,CASSETTGTPFDEQFF
TRBV20-1,TRBD1,many,TRBJ2-7,TGCAGTGCTAGATCCGGGACAGAGTACGAGCAGTACTTC,CSARSGTEYEQYF